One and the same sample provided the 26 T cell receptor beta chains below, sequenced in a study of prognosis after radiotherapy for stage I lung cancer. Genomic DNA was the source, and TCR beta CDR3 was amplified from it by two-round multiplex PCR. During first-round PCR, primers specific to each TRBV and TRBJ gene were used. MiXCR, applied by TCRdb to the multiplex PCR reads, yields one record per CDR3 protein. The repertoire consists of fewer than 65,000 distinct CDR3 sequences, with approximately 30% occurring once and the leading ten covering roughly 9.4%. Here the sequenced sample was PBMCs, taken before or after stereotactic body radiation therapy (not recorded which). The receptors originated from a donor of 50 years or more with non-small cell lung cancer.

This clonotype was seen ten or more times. The CDR3, as DNA: TGTGCCAGCGGTTATAGAAGAGGGGATACGCAGTATTTT. It encodes CASGYRRGDTQYF. The genes are TRBV27 and TRBJ2-3, with D perhaps TRBD2 (5 bases). Trimming removed 8 bases at V and 6 bases at J, with 15 bases between. Germline values: CDR1 MNHEY, CDR2 SMNVEV (reference sequence). This CDR3 spans 13 amino acids.

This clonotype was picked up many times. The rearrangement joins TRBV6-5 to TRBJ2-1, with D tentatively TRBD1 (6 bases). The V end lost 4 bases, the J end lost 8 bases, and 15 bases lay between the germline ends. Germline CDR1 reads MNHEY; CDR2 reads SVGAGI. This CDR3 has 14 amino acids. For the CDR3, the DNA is TGTGCCAGCAGTTCCGGACAGTTTTTGGATGAGCAGTTCTTC. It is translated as CASSSGQFLDEQFF.

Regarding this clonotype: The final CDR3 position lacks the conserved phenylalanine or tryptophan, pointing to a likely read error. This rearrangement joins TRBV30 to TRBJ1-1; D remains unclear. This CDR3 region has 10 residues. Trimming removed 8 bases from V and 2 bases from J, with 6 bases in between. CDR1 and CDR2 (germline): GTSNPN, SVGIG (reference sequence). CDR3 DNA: TGTGCCGGGGATAACACTGAAGCTTTCTCT. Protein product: CAGDNTEAFS.

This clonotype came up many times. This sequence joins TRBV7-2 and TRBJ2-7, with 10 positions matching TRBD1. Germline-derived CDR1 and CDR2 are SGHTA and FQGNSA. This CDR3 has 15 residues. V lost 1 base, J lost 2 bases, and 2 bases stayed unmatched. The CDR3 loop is CASSLEGTGAYEQYF. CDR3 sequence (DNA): TGTGCCAGCAGCTTAGAGGGGACAGGGGCCTACGAGCAGTACTTC.

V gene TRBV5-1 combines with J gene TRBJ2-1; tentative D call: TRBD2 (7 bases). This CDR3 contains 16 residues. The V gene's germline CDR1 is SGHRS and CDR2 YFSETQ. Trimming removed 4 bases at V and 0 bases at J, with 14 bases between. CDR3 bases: TGCGCCAGCAGCCGAGGGGGGGGGGACTCCTACAATGAGCAGTTCTTC. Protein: CASSRGGGDSYNEQFF. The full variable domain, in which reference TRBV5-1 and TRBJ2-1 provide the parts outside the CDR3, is KAGVTQTPRYLIKTRGQQVTLSCSPISGHRSVSWYQQTPGQGLQFLFEYFSETQRNKGNFPGRFSGRQFSNSRSEMNVSTLELGDSALYLCASSRGGGDSYNEQFFGPGTRLTVL.

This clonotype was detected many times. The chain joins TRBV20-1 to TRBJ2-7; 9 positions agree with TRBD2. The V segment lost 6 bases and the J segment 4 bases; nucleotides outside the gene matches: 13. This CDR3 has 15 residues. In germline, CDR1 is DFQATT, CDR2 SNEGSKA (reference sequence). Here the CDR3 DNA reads TGCAGTGCCGTCTCTTTTGGCGGGAGGGCGTACGAGCAGTACTTC. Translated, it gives CSAVSFGGRAYEQYF.

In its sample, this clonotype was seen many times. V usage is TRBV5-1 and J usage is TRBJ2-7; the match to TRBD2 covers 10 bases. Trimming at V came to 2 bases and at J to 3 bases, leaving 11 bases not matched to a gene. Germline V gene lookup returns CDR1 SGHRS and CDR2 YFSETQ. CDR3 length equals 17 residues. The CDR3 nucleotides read TGCGCCAGCAGCTTTGGACTAGCGGTCCACTGGGGCTACGAGCAGTACTTC. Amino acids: CASSFGLAVHWGYEQYF.

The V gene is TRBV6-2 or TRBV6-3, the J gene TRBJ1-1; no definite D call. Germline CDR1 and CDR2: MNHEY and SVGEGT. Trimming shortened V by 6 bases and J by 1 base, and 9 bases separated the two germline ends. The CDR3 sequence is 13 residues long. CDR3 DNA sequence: TGTGCCAGCAGCGCACATCCGAACACTGAAGCTTTCTTT. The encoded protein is CASSAHPNTEAFF.

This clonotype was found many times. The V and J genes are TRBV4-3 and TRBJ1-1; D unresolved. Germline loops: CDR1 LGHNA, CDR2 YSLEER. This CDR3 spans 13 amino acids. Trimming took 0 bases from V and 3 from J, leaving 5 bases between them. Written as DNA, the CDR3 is TGCGCCAGCAGCCAAGAACGTCACACTGAAGCTTTCTTT. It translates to CASSQERHTEAFF.

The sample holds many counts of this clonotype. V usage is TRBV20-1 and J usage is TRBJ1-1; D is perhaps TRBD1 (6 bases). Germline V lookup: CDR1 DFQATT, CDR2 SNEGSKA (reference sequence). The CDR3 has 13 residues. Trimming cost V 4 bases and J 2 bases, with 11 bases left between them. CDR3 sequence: CSAKGDSNTEAFF. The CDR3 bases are TGCAGTGCTAAGGGGGACTCTAACACTGAAGCTTTCTTT.

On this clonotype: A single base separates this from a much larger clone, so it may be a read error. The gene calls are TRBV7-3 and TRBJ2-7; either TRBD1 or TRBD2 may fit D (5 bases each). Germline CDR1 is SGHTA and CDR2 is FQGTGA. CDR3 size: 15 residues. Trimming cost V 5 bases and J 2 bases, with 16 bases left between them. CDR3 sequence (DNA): TGTGCCAGCAGCCCCTCCGGGGCGGACCCCTACGAGCAGTACTTC. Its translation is CASSPSGADPYEQYF.

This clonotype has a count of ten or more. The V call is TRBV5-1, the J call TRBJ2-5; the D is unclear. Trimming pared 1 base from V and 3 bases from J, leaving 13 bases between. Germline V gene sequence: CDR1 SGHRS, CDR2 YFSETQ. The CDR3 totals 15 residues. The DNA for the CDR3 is TGCGCCAGCAGCTTGTCAAGGAGCACAGAAGAGACCCAGTACTTC. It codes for CASSLSRSTEETQYF.

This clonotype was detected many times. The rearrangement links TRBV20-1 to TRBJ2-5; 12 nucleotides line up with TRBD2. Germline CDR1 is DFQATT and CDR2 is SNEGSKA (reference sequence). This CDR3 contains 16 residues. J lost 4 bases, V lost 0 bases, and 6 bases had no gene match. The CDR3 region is CSARDRLAGGAETQYF. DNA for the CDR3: TGCAGTGCTAGAGATCGGCTAGCGGGGGGGGCAGAGACCCAGTACTTC.

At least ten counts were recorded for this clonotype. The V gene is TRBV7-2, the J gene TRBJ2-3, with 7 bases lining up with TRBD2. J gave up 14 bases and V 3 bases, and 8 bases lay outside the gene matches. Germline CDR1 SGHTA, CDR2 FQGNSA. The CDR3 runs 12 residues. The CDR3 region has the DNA TGTGCCAGCAGCTTTGCGGGGGACTTCTGGTATTTT. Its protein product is CASSFAGDFWYF.

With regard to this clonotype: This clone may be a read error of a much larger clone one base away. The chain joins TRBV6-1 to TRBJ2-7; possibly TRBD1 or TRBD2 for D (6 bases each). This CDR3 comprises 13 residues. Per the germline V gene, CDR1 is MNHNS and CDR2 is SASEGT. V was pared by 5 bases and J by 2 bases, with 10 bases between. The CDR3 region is CASSKGGTYEQYF. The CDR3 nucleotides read TGTGCCAGCAGTAAAGGGGGGACCTACGAGCAGTACTTC.

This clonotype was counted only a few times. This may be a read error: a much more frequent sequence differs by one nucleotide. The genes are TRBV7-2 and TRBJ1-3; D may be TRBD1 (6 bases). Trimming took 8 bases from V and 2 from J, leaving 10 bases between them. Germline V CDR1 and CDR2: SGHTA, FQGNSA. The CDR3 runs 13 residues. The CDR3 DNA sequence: TGTGCCAGCCATGACAGGCCTGGAAACACCATATATTTT. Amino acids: CASHDRPGNTIYF.

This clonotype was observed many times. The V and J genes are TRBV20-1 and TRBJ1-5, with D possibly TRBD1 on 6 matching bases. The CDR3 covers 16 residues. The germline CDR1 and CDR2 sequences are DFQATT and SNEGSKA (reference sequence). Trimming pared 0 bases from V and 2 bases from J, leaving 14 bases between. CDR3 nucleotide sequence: TGCAGTGCTAGAGATACCCGGGGGGGCGGCAATCAGCCCCAGCATTTT. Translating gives CSARDTRGGGNQPQHF.

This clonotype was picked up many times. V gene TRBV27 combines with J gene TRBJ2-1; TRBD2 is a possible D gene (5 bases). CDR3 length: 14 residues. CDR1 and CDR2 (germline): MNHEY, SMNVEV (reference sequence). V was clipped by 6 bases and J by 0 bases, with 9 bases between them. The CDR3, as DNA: TGTGCCAGCAGCTGGCGGGCCTCCTACAATGAGCAGTTCTTC. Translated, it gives CASSWRASYNEQFF.

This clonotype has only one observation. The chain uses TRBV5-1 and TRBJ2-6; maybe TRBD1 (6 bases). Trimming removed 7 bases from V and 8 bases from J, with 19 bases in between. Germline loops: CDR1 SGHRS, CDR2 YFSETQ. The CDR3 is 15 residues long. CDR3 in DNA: TGCGCCAGCGGCATTGGGGGCGCCGTGTCCAACGTCCTGACTTTC. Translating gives CASGIGGAVSNVLTF.

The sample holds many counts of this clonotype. CDR3 protein: CSASYSPFEPLHF. The DNA of the CDR3 is TGCAGTGCTAGTTACAGTCCGTTCGAGCCCCTCCACTTT. V and J are TRBV20-1 and TRBJ1-6; D call uncertain. The CDR3 has 13 residues. V lost 3 bases and J lost 13, with 16 bases in between. Germline V gene lookup returns CDR1 DFQATT and CDR2 SNEGSKA (reference sequence).

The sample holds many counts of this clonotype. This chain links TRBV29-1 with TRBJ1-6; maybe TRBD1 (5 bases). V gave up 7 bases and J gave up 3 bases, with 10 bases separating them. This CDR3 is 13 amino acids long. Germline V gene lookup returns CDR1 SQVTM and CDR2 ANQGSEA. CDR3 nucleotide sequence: TGCAGCGCCCGGACAAACTATAATTCACCCCTCCACTTT. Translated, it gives CSARTNYNSPLHF.

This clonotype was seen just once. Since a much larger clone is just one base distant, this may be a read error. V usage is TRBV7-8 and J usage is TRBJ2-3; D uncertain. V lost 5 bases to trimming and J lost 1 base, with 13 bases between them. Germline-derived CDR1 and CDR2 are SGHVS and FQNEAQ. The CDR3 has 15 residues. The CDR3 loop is CASSLASLRTDTQYF. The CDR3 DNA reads TGTGCCAGCAGCCTCGCCTCACTCCGCACAGATACGCAGTATTTT.

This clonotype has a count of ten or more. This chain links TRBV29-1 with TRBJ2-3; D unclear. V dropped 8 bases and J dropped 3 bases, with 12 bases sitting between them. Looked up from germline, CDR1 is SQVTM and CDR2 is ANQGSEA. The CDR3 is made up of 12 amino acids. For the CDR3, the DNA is TGCAGCATAAACTCCCGTACAGATACGCAGTATTTT. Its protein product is CSINSRTDTQYF.

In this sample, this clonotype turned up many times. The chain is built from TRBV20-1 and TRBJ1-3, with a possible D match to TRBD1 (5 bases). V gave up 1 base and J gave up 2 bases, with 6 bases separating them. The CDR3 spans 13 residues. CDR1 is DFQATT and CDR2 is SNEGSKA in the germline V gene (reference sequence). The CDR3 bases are TGCAGTGCTAGAGGGGGCACTGGAAACACCATATATTTT. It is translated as CSARGGTGNTIYF.

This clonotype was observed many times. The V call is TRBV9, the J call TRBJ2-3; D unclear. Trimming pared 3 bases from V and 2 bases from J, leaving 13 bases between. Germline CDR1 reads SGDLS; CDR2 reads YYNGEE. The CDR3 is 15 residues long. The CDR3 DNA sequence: TGTGCCAGCAGCGCGGCCCGCGGACCCACAGATACGCAGTATTTT. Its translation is CASSAARGPTDTQYF.

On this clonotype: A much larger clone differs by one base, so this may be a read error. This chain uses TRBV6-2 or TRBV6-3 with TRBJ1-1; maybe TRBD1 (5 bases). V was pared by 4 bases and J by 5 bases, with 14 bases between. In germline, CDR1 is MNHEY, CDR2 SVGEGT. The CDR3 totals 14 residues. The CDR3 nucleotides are TGTGCCAGCAGTTCCCCATGGGGGAAAACTGAAGCTTTCTTT. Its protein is CASSSPWGKTEAFF.